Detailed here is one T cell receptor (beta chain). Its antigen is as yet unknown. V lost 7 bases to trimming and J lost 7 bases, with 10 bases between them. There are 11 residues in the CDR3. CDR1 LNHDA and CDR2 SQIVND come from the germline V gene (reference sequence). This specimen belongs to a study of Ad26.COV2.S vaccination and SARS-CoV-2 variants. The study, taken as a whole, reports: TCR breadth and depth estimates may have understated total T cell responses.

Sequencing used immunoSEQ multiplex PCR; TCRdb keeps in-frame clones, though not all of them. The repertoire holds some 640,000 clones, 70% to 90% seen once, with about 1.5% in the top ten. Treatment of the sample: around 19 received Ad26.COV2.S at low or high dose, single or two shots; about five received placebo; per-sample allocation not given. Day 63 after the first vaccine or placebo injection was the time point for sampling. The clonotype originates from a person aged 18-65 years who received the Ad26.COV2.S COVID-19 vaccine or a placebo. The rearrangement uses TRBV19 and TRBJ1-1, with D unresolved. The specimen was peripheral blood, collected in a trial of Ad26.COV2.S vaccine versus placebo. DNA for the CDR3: TGTGCCAGTAACAGCCTGAATGAAGCTTTCTTT. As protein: CASNSLNEAFF.